Sequencing of this T cell receptor (beta chain) was carried out in a study of beta chain features in type 1 diabetes. The study's findings and limits: With patients and controls alike, PCR might favor shorter templates to an equal degree.

The CDR3 is 15 amino acids. The ends were cut back, 4 bases at V and 1 base at J, with 11 bases in the middle. CDR1 KGHSH and CDR2 LQKENI come from the germline V gene. This clone was detected only a few times. The antigen remains undetermined. Since all of the isolated RNA was reverse transcribed, expressed TCRB transcripts were what got sequenced. The table came from immunoSEQ multiplex PCR; TCRdb's copy has only in-frame clones and leaves some out. The table has a few hundred thousand clones, around an eighth seen once. Based on CD45RO/CCR7/CD25/CD127/CD95/CD27, CD4+ regulatory, stem cell-like memory, naive and central memory cells were sorted.

The chain joins TRBV18 to TRBJ1-5, with D possibly matching TRBD1 (6 bases). The sequenced sample was naive CD4+ T cells from blood. This clonotype was obtained from a man aged 18-30 years in good health. CDR3 sequence (DNA): TGTGCCAGCTCACGGGAAGGGGGAAGCAATCAGCCCCAGCATTTT. Residues: CASSREGGSNQPQHF.